This T cell receptor (beta chain) was identified in a study of cytomegalovirus exposure and HLA in healthy donors. Study-level points and caveats: Researchers reported in a later analysis that common viral pathogens appeared linked to several top clusters.

Notes on this clone: The antigen is undetermined.

Germline V gene data show CDR1 as KGHSH and CDR2 as LQKENI. This CDR3 region has 15 residues. V dropped 6 bases and J dropped 1; count of bases not matched to a gene: 4. It was with 60 Vbeta and 13 Jbeta primers that the PCR ran. Assay used: immunoSEQ multiplex PCR; TCRdb lists only in-frame clones, some missing. The sample yields about 130,000 clones, around 80% seen once. The chain combines TRBV18 with TRBJ2-3; 10 nucleotides agree with TRBD1. The sequence came from a boy aged 2 to 10 in good health and CMV-seronegative. The sample comprised PBMCs. CDR3: CASSRTGGRTDTQYF. CDR3 coding DNA: TGTGCCAGCTCCAGGACAGGGGGACGCACAGATACGCAGTATTTT. Supplemented by reference TRBV18 and TRBJ2-3, the full variable domain reads NAGVMQNPRHLVRRRGQEARLRCSPMKGHSHVYWYRQLPEEGLKFMVYLQKENIIDESGMPKERFSAEFPKEGPSILRIQQVVRGDSAAYFCASSRTGGRTDTQYFGPGTRLTVL.